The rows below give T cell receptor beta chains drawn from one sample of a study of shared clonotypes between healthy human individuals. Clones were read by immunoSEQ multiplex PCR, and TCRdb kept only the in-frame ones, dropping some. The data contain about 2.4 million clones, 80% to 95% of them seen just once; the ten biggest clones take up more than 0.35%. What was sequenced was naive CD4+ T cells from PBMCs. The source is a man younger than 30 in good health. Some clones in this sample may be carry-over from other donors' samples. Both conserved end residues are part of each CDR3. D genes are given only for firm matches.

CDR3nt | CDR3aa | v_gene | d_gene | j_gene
TGTGCCAGCAGGAGGGACAGGGGCTCCTACGAGCAGTACTTC | CASRRDRGSYEQYF | TRBV5-4 | TRBD1 | TRBJ2-7
TGTGCCAGCAGTTTCACGGGGGGGTCCTACAATGAGCAGTTCTTC | CASSFTGGSYNEQFF | TRBV28 | TRBD2 | TRBJ2-1
TGTGCCAGCAGCTTCGGCGGGAGGACCTACAATGAGCAGTTCTTC | CASSFGGRTYNEQFF | TRBV7-9 | TRBD2 | TRBJ2-1
TGTGCCAGCACTCGGACCAATAGCAATCAGCCCCAGCATTTT | CASTRTNSNQPQHF | TRBV28 | . | TRBJ1-5
TGTGCCAGCAGCCCCAGCTCCTACGAGCAGTACTTC | CASSPSSYEQYF | TRBV2 | . | TRBJ2-7
TGTGCCTGGAATCGGGGGGATTCACCCCTCCACTTT | CAWNRGDSPLHF | TRBV30 | . | TRBJ1-6
TGCGCCAGCAACAGGGGCAGTCTCAGCTCTGAAGCTTTCTTT | CASNRGSLSSEAFF | TRBV5-1 | TRBD1 | TRBJ1-1
TGTGCCAGCAGTGAAATTTGGCTCGGGAGCACAGATACGCAGTATTTT | CASSEIWLGSTDTQYF | TRBV2 | . | TRBJ2-3
TGTGCCAGCAGCTTATCGGTTCAGGGCTACGAGCAGTACTTC | CASSLSVQGYEQYF | TRBV11-1 | . | TRBJ2-7
TGTGCCAGCAACCCAGCCCAGGGAGGCGGGGAGCTGTTTTTT | CASNPAQGGGELFF | TRBV6-6 | . | TRBJ2-2
TGTGCCAGCAGCCCAGTTACCCCCTCTGGGGCCAACGTCCTGACTTTC | CASSPVTPSGANVLTF | TRBV5-4 | . | TRBJ2-6
TGTGCCAGCCCTACGGACGGAGCTTACGGGGAGCTGTTTTTT | CASPTDGAYGELFF | TRBV18 | . | TRBJ2-2
TGTGCCAGCAGCTTATCTGGAGGGGAGACCCAGTACTTC | CASSLSGGETQYF | TRBV7-2 | . | TRBJ2-5
TGCGCCAGCAGCCCGGGACAGGGGACGCTACAAGAGACCCAGTACTTC | CASSPGQGTLQETQYF | TRBV5-1 | TRBD1 | TRBJ2-5
TGTGCCAGCAACACGAATCAGCCCCAGCATTTT | CASNTNQPQHF | TRBV28 | . | TRBJ1-5
TGTGCCAGCAGCGCCCGGGACGGGTATAACTATGGCTACACCTTC | CASSARDGYNYGYTF | TRBV9 | . | TRBJ1-2
TGTGCCAGCAGCTTAATAGCGGGAGCCAGCAATGAGCAGTTCTTC | CASSLIAGASNEQFF | TRBV5-4 | TRBD2 | TRBJ2-1
TGTGCCAGCAGCTTAGGGCCCCGGGGGGGCGAGCAGTACTTC | CASSLGPRGGEQYF | TRBV7-2 | TRBD2 | TRBJ2-7
TGCGCCAGCAGCTTGGGGGCGACAGGGGAGGGGAGTAGAAACATTCAGTACTTC | CASSLGATGEGSRNIQYF | TRBV5-1 | . | TRBJ2-4
TGTGCCAGCACCCATAGCGCTAACTATGGCTACACCTTC | CASTHSANYGYTF | TRBV25-1 | . | TRBJ1-2
TGCGCCAGCACTAGCCACGTCCGCACAGATACGCAGTATTTT | CASTSHVRTDTQYF | TRBV5-1 | . | TRBJ2-3
TGTGCCAGCAGCTTAACGGGGAACTCTGGGGCCAACGTCCTGACTTTC | CASSLTGNSGANVLTF | TRBV7-2 | . | TRBJ2-6
TGCGCCAGCGCCAATGACGGATACGGCTACACCTTC | CASANDGYGYTF | TRBV5-1 | . | TRBJ1-2
TGTGCCAGCAGTTTAAGGGACAGGTACGAGCAGTACTTC | CASSLRDRYEQYF | TRBV28 | TRBD1 | TRBJ2-7